The 23 T cell receptor beta chains reported below all come from one sample, sequenced in a study of T cell repertoires in cytomegalovirus infection. No antigen is known for these receptors. TCRdb re-derived calls from the reads in MiXCR, one entry per CDR3 protein. The data hold hundreds of thousands of distinct CDR3 sequences, with roughly 30% observed a single time. This material consisted of cultured CD8+ T cells from PBMCs, taken from culture after CMV antigen stimulation. The receptors shown here come from a human donor in good health (CMV status not recorded). Some clones in this sample may be carry-over from other donors' samples.

V usage is TRBV19 and J usage is TRBJ1-2; TRBD1 is a possible D gene (5 bases). The CDR3 is 14 residues long. Germline assignment: CDR1 LNHDA and CDR2 SQIVND (reference sequence). The V end was cut by 3 bases, the J end by 3 bases, with 11 bases between. DNA of the CDR3: TGTGCCAGTAGTATCCAGGGATCGGACTATGGCTACACCTTC. Translation: CASSIQGSDYGYTF.

This chain uses TRBV27 with TRBJ2-5; D might be TRBD1 or TRBD2, each matching 5 bases. Germline CDR1 MNHEY, CDR2 SMNVEV (reference sequence). The CDR3 has 14 amino acids. The V end was cut by 5 bases, the J end by 5 bases, with 15 bases between. The CDR3 nucleotides read TGTGCCAGCAGTCCGGGACCCCTGGGGGAGACCCAGTACTTC. Residues: CASSPGPLGETQYF.

This chain joins TRBV9 and TRBJ1-6; tentative D call: TRBD1 (5 bases). Germline CDR1 SGDLS, CDR2 YYNGEE. V was cut by 3 bases and J by 6 bases, with 13 bases left in between. The CDR3 has 15 residues. The DNA for the CDR3 is TGTGCCAGCAGCGACTCCGGGGCTTCTAATTCACCCCTCCACTTT. The encoded protein is CASSDSGASNSPLHF.

The rearrangement uses TRBV20-1 and TRBJ2-4; 7 bases map to TRBD1. CDR3 size: 16 residues. The germline V gene encodes CDR1 DFQATT and CDR2 SNEGSKA (reference sequence). The V and J ends lost 0 bases and 1 base, in that order; junction bases with no gene match: 6. The CDR3 nucleotides are TGCAGTGCTAGAGACCTACAGGGGATCGCCAAAAACATTCAGTACTTC. Its protein is CSARDLQGIAKNIQYF.

The J gene is TRBJ2-3, the V gene TRBV5-6, with D perhaps being TRBD1 or TRBD2 (5 bases each). This CDR3 is 16 amino acids long. V lost 3 bases and J 5 bases, leaving 19 bases between the germline ends. Looked up from germline, CDR1 is SGHDT and CDR2 is YYEEEE. The CDR3, as DNA: TGTGCCAGCAGCTATCTCGGGACGTCAAAGAGAGATACGCAGTATTTT. Translating gives CASSYLGTSKRDTQYF.

This chain connects TRBV28 to TRBJ1-5, with unresolved D. Germline lookup yields CDR1 MDHEN and CDR2 SYDVKM. Deletions cut 4 bases from V and 5 bases from J, with 12 bases between. The CDR3 runs 14 residues. The CDR3 spells CASSYLDGDQPQHF. For the CDR3, the DNA is TGTGCCAGCAGTTACCTGGATGGGGATCAGCCCCAGCATTTT.

The sample holds one count of this clonotype. The V gene is TRBV2, the J gene TRBJ1-1; D may be TRBD1 (5 bases). The germline V gene has CDR1 SNHLY and CDR2 FYNNEI. The CDR3 runs to 13 residues. V lost 8 bases and J 3 bases, leaving 13 bases between the germline ends. The CDR3 spells CASPGGRDTEAFF. The CDR3 region has the DNA TGTGCCAGCCCTGGAGGCAGGGACACTGAAGCTTTCTTT.

V usage is TRBV19 and J usage is TRBJ1-1, with 7 bases identical to TRBD1. CDR3 length equals 14 residues. The germline CDR1 and CDR2 sequences are LNHDA and SQIVND (reference sequence). V gave up 4 bases and J gave up 5 bases; unmatched junction bases: 7. The CDR3 reads CASSTYRGSTEAFF. The CDR3, as DNA: TGTGCCAGTAGTACCTACAGGGGATCGACTGAAGCTTTCTTT.

This clonotype was picked up a small number of times. The rearrangement joins TRBV7-2 to TRBJ2-3, with no clear D. With 6 bases removed from V and 6 bases from J, the gap between germline ends came to 13 bases. The CDR3 is made up of 13 amino acids. Germline assignment: CDR1 SGHTA and CDR2 FQGNSA. Here the CDR3 DNA reads TGTGCCAGCAGGCCTTCTATGGGGGATACGCAGTATTTT. It yields the protein CASRPSMGDTQYF. Combining the CDR3 with reference TRBV7-2 and TRBJ2-3 gives the whole variable domain GAGVSQSPSNKVTEKGKDVELRCDPISGHTALYWYRQSLGQGLEFLIYFQGNSAPDKSGLPSDRFSAERTGGSVSTLTIQRTQQEDSAVYLCASRPSMGDTQYFGPGTRLTVL.

V gene TRBV27 combines with J gene TRBJ1-1; no clear D. CDR1 MNHEY and CDR2 SMNVEV come from the germline V gene (reference sequence). V lost 0 bases to trimming and J lost 3 bases, with 8 bases between them. The CDR3 loop spans 14 amino acids. The CDR3 nucleotides are TGTGCCAGCAGTTTATCGGAATGGGACACTGAAGCTTTCTTT. This translates into CASSLSEWDTEAFF.

The V and J genes are TRBV5-1 and TRBJ2-7, with TRBD1 matching over 10 bases. The V gene end was trimmed by 0 bases and the J gene end by 5 bases; junction bases not matched to a gene: 5. The CDR3 consists of 15 residues. The germline gives CDR1 SGHRS, CDR2 YFSETQ. CDR3 loop: CASSLGTGGRDEQYV. The CDR3 bases are TGCGCCAGCAGCTTGGGGACAGGGGGTCGGGACGAGCAGTACGTC.

This clonotype was seen a single time. The chain is built from TRBV12-3 or TRBV12-4 and TRBJ2-2; 7 bases match TRBD1. There are 16 residues in the CDR3. V lost 5 bases and J lost 0; bases outside the gene matches: 6. The CDR3, as DNA: TGTGCCAGCAGTCCATCGGACAGGACGAACACCGGGGAGCTGTTTTTT. It is translated as CASSPSDRTNTGELFF.

The chain couples TRBV12-3 or TRBV12-4 to TRBJ2-1; D is uncertain. Between the trimmed V and J ends, which lost 6 bases and 7 bases, there was a span of 10 bases. CDR3 length: 12 amino acids. As DNA, the CDR3 is TGTGCCAGCAGACAGAGTAGTAATGAGCAGTTCTTC. Its protein product is CASRQSSNEQFF.

This clonotype was counted ten times or more. This rearrangement joins TRBV7-2 to TRBJ1-4; 7 bases map to TRBD1. CDR1 SGHTA and CDR2 FQGNSA come from the germline V gene. The J segment lost 0 bases and the V segment lost 6 bases, leaving 16 bases of the junction unmatched. The CDR3 length is 19 residues. The CDR3: CASSSSRDSELATNEKLFF. CDR3 in DNA: TGTGCCAGCAGTTCTAGCCGGGACAGCGAACTTGCAACTAATGAAAAACTGTTTTTT.

Many counts were recorded for this clonotype. The chain joins TRBV15 to TRBJ2-2; either TRBD1 or TRBD2 may supply D (5 bases each). Looked up from germline, CDR1 is LNHNV and CDR2 is YYDKDF (reference sequence). Deletions cut 7 bases from V and 0 bases from J, with 18 bases between. The CDR3 is made up of 17 amino acids. This chain's CDR3 is CATKTRDPIANTGELFF. The CDR3 coding sequence is TGTGCCACCAAGACACGGGACCCAATCGCGAACACCGGGGAGCTGTTTTTT.

The sample holds a few counts of this clonotype. This chain links TRBV7-9 with TRBJ2-1, with D perhaps matching TRBD1 or TRBD2 (6 bases each). The length of the CDR3 is 15 residues. V was pared by 5 bases and J by 2 bases, with 13 bases between. The germline V gene has CDR1 SEHNR and CDR2 FQNEAQ (reference sequence). The CDR3 here is CASSRGPPTYNEQFF. Written as DNA, the CDR3 is TGTGCCAGCAGCCGGGGGCCGCCAACCTACAATGAGCAGTTCTTC.

The chain carries TRBV6-8 and TRBJ2-1; possible D gene TRBD2, 6 bases. This CDR3 is built from 14 residues. V lost 4 bases and J 9 bases, leaving 16 bases between the germline ends. Germline lookup yields CDR1 MNHGY and CDR2 SAAAGT. In DNA, the CDR3 is TGTGCCAGCAGTTGGGGAATGGGGGGAGGTGAGCAGTTCTTC. This translates into CASSWGMGGGEQFF.

The V call is TRBV5-5, the J call TRBJ2-1; 7 nucleotides line up with TRBD1. This CDR3 contains 14 residues. The germline gives CDR1 SGHKS, CDR2 YYEKEE (reference sequence). V dropped 5 bases and J dropped 6; count of bases not matched to a gene: 8. The CDR3 loop is CASSSGDRVNEQFF. DNA for the CDR3: TGTGCCAGCAGTTCCGGGGACAGAGTCAATGAGCAGTTCTTC.

This chain links TRBV12-3 or TRBV12-4 with TRBJ2-2; 9 nucleotides agree with TRBD1. The CDR3 is made up of 15 amino acids. V gave up 7 bases and J gave up 2 bases; unmatched junction bases: 5. The CDR3: CASTGGQGNTGELFF. The DNA for the CDR3 is TGTGCCAGCACTGGGGGACAGGGTAACACCGGGGAGCTGTTTTTT.

The chain joins TRBV5-4 to TRBJ2-7, with TRBD1 matching over 12 bases. The J segment lost 7 bases and the V segment lost 3 bases, leaving 8 bases of the junction unmatched. Germline V CDR1 and CDR2: SGHNT, YYREEE (reference sequence). The CDR3 runs to 15 residues. DNA for the CDR3: TGTGCCAGCAGCTCGGGACAGGGGGCCCCTGAGGAGCAGTACTTC. Translated, it gives CASSSGQGAPEEQYF.

This clonotype occurred a few times. V is TRBV6-5 and J is TRBJ2-1; 9 bases are shared with TRBD1. V dropped 7 bases and J dropped 6; count of bases not matched to a gene: 10. This CDR3 spans 15 amino acids. Germline V gene data show CDR1 as MNHEY and CDR2 as SVGAGI. CDR3: CASTSGTGLFNEQFF. The CDR3, as DNA: TGTGCCAGCACCTCAGGGACAGGGCTATTCAATGAGCAGTTCTTC.

This clonotype was observed a few times. The V call is TRBV2, the J call TRBJ2-3; 8 nucleotides line up with TRBD1. The CDR3 is 14 amino acids. Unmatched junction bases numbered 6, after V lost 8 bases and J lost 2 bases. The germline V gene encodes CDR1 SNHLY and CDR2 FYNNEI. In nucleotides, the CDR3 is TGTGCCAGCGACCGGGACAGGCCCACAGATACGCAGTATTTT. This translates into CASDRDRPTDTQYF.

This rearrangement joins TRBV5-6 to TRBJ2-5; D perhaps matches TRBD2 (7 bases). With 6 bases removed from V and 4 bases from J, the gap between germline ends came to 19 bases. The germline gives CDR1 SGHDT, CDR2 YYEEEE. The CDR3 covers 15 residues. CDR3 sequence reads: CASILSGGAAETQYF. The CDR3 nucleotides read TGTGCCAGCATACTTTCGGGGGGCGCGGCAGAGACCCAGTACTTC.